This T cell receptor beta chain was recorded in a study of T cells in Graves' hyperthyroidism and ophthalmopathy. Whole-study results and caveats: Ophthalmopathy cases were set apart from stable hyperthyroidism by a 13 V-J model.

The CDR3 loop spans 15 amino acids. V lost 4 bases to trimming and J lost 1 base; unmatched junction nucleotides: 7. Germline lookup yields CDR1 SGHNT and CDR2 YYREEE (reference sequence). This clonotype was counted many times. Its antigen is not identified. It was RNA transcripts that yielded the amplified TCR beta CDR3 regions. The HTBI primer set was used in a first-round RT-PCR of the TCR CDR3. TCRdb processed the multiplex PCR reads anew with MiXCR; each CDR3 protein has one entry. The sample has about 380,000 distinct CDR3 sequences, approximately 18% seen once. Specimen: blood. This sequence was found in a man aged 18 to 29 with Graves' ophthalmopathy. The chain has TRBV5-4 and TRBJ2-5; TRBD1 agrees at 7 bases. The CDR3, as DNA: TGTGCCAGCAGCGGACAGGCGACCTCCCAAGAGACCCAGTACTTC. Its protein product is CASSGQATSQETQYF.